What follows are 20 T cell receptor beta chains derived from one specimen sequenced in a study of blood T cell repertoires in COVID-19. TCRdb keeps only in-frame clones here, not all; method: immunoSEQ multiplex PCR. This sample has more than 300,000 clones, with roughly 91% found just once. Specimen: PBMCs or T cells enriched from blood (not recorded which). All receptors come from a woman in her 30s who had recovered from COVID-19.

This chain links TRBV6-1 with TRBJ2-2; D not resolved. The germline V gene has CDR1 MNHNS and CDR2 SASEGT. The V end lost 3 bases, the J end lost 4 bases, and 6 bases lay between the germline ends. There are 13 residues in the CDR3. This CDR3 is CASSDLATGELFF. DNA for the CDR3: TGTGCCAGCAGTGATTTGGCCACCGGGGAGCTGTTTTTT.

The rearrangement joins TRBV19 to TRBJ1-1; perhaps TRBD1 as D (6 bases). CDR3 length equals 13 residues. CDR1 LNHDA and CDR2 SQIVND come from the germline V gene (reference sequence). V was trimmed by 5 bases and J by 8 bases, leaving 15 bases between them. In nucleotides, the CDR3 is TGTGCCAGTAGTCAATTAGACAGGACCGAAGCTTTCTTT. This sequence encodes CASSQLDRTEAFF.

The genes are TRBV19 and TRBJ1-4; 7 bases line up with TRBD1. From germline, CDR1 is LNHDA and CDR2 SQIVND (reference sequence). J gave up 3 bases and V 7 bases, and 11 bases lay outside the gene matches. The CDR3 runs 16 residues. CDR3 coding DNA: TGTGCCAGTACGAGACAGGGAAGAGTTGCTAATGAAAAACTGTTTTTT. It yields the protein CASTRQGRVANEKLFF.

This clone was seen only once. The V and J genes are TRBV13 and TRBJ1-1; no clear D gene. Germline V gives CDR1 PRHDT, CDR2 FYEKMQ (reference sequence). The CDR3 extends over 13 amino acids. V lost 6 bases to trimming and J lost 3 bases, with 11 bases between them. The CDR3 loop reads CASSSDSYTEAFF. As DNA, the CDR3 is TGTGCCAGCAGTTCGGACTCTTACACTGAAGCTTTCTTT. The full variable domain, in which reference TRBV13 and TRBJ1-1 provide the parts outside the CDR3, is AAGVIQSPRHLIKEKRETATLKCYPIPRHDTVYWYQQGPGQDPQFLISFYEKMQSDKGSIPDRFSAQQFSDYHSELNMSSLELGDSALYFCASSSDSYTEAFFGQGTRLTVV.

The rearrangement links TRBV29-1 to TRBJ2-3; 13 bases match TRBD2. Germline CDR1 and CDR2: SQVTM and ANQGSEA. J lost 3 bases, V lost 4 bases, and 1 base had no gene match. This CDR3 region has 14 residues. The CDR3 DNA sequence: TGCAGCGTTGGGGGACTAGCGGGAACAGATACGCAGTATTTT. This gives the protein CSVGGLAGTDTQYF.

This clone has a count of ten or more. The chain uses TRBV3-1 (or the pseudogene TRBV3-2) and TRBJ1-5; possible D gene TRBD1, 6 bases. Deletions cut 1 base from V and 6 bases from J, with 13 bases between. Germline CDR1 reads LGHDT; CDR2 reads YNNKEL (reference sequence). This CDR3 is built from 15 residues. DNA of the CDR3: TGTGCCAGCAGCCAAGGCTGGTTGGGGGCTCAGCCCCAGCATTTT. Translation gives CASSQGWLGAQPQHF.

The V and J genes are TRBV20-1 and TRBJ1-2, with D maybe TRBD1 (5 bases). The V gene lost 3 bases and the J gene lost 3 bases, with 11 bases spanning the gap. Germline loops: CDR1 DFQATT, CDR2 SNEGSKA (reference sequence). This CDR3 has 13 amino acids. CDR3 amino acids: CSASGRTHYGYTF. CDR3 nucleotides: TGCAGTGCTAGTGGCCGGACACACTATGGCTACACCTTC.

The gene calls are TRBV19 and TRBJ1-5, with 7 bases aligning to TRBD1. With 4 bases clipped from V and 7 bases from J, the junction kept 10 bases outside the gene matches. The CDR3 length is 15 residues. CDR1 is LNHDA and CDR2 is SQIVND in the germline V gene (reference sequence). CDR3 residues: CASSKEGASRQPQHF. The CDR3 DNA sequence: TGTGCCAGTAGTAAGGAGGGGGCGAGCAGGCAGCCCCAGCATTTT.

This clone was seen only a few times. This chain connects TRBV24-1 to TRBJ2-1; the match to TRBD1 covers 8 bases. This CDR3 comprises 16 residues. The germline gives CDR1 KGHDR, CDR2 SFDVKD. After removal of 0 bases from V and 8 bases from J, the junction contained 8 bases not matched to a gene. CDR3 loop: CATSDLRTGIGHEQFF. DNA for the CDR3: TGTGCCACCAGTGATTTGCGGACAGGGATTGGGCATGAGCAGTTCTTC.

The chain combines TRBV7-2 with TRBJ2-1, with a possible D match to TRBD2 (6 bases). Germline CDR1 reads SGHTA; CDR2 reads FQGNSA. Trimming stripped 1 base from V and 9 bases from J, with 13 bases between. The CDR3 has 14 residues. The CDR3 bases are TGTGCCAGCAGCTTAGAACTAGCCAGCGGTGAGCAGTTCTTC. This encodes CASSLELASGEQFF.

This chain links TRBV4-1 with TRBJ2-1; 10 positions agree with TRBD1. Germline V gene data show CDR1 as MGHRA and CDR2 as YSYEKL. The CDR3 has 17 amino acids. With V trimmed by 0 bases and J by 8 bases, 10 bases remained unmatched. This chain's CDR3 is CASSQDSWDRGNHEQFF. The CDR3 DNA follows: TGCGCCAGCAGCCAAGATAGTTGGGACAGGGGTAACCATGAGCAGTTCTTC.

This chain joins TRBV19 and TRBJ2-3; TRBD2 aligns across 8 bases. V lost 8 bases to trimming and J lost 8 bases; unmatched junction nucleotides: 12. This CDR3 has 14 residues. The germline V gene has CDR1 LNHDA and CDR2 SQIVND (reference sequence). CDR3 sequence reads: CASHSGIPLGTQYF. In nucleotides, the CDR3 is TGTGCCAGTCATAGCGGGATTCCCTTGGGTACGCAGTATTTT. Full variable domain (missing parts from reference TRBV19 and TRBJ2-3): DGGITQSPKYLFRKEGQNVTLSCEQNLNHDAMYWYRQDPGQGLRLIYYSQIVNDFQKGDIAEGYSVSREKKESFPLTVTSAQKNPTAFYLCASHSGIPLGTQYFGPGTRLTVL.

The chain uses TRBV7-2 and TRBJ2-2, with D tentatively TRBD2 (5 bases). CDR3 length: 15 amino acids. Trimming stripped 4 bases from V and 3 bases from J, with 12 bases between. Germline-derived CDR1 and CDR2 are SGHTA and FQGNSA. The CDR3 here is CASSSSGIYTGELFF. The CDR3 bases are TGTGCCAGCAGCTCGTCCGGGATTTACACCGGGGAGCTGTTTTTT.

A single count supports this clone. This sequence joins TRBV6-6 and TRBJ2-6; D not resolved. Trimming took 5 bases from V and 0 from J, leaving 11 bases between them. Germline CDR1 reads MNHNY; CDR2 reads SVGAGI (reference sequence). This CDR3 is 16 amino acids long. For the CDR3, the DNA is TGTGCCAGCAGTCCCGCCACAAGCTCTGGGGCCAACGTCCTGACTTTC. It is translated as CASSPATSSGANVLTF.

The J gene is TRBJ2-1, the V gene TRBV4-1, with TRBD2 identical over 8 bases. Looked up from germline, CDR1 is MGHRA and CDR2 is YSYEKL. Germline trimming cut 1 base from V and 3 bases from J; bases unmatched to any gene: 5. The CDR3 contains 16 residues. The CDR3 nucleotides are TGCGCCAGCAGCCAAGGGGTGGCGGGAGGCTACAATGAGCAGTTCTTC. This encodes CASSQGVAGGYNEQFF.

This CDR3 is CASSLANQGRGQAFF. The CDR3 DNA reads TGTGCCAGCAGCTTGGCCAATCAGGGAAGGGGGCAAGCTTTCTTT. This chain uses TRBV5-5 with TRBJ1-1; 7 bases map to TRBD1. The CDR3 covers 15 residues. The germline CDR1 and CDR2 sequences are SGHKS and YYEKEE (reference sequence). Trimming cost V 0 bases and J 9 bases; bases outside gene matches: 11.

V gene TRBV3-1 (or the pseudogene TRBV3-2) combines with J gene TRBJ2-7; no definite D call. Trimming pared 1 base from V and 7 bases from J, leaving 5 bases between. The germline V gene encodes CDR1 LGHDT and CDR2 YNNKEL (reference sequence). This CDR3 has 11 amino acids. The CDR3 spells CASSQVKEQYF. The CDR3, as DNA: TGTGCCAGCAGCCAAGTTAAAGAGCAGTACTTC.

The V and J genes are TRBV10-1 and TRBJ2-3, with D perhaps TRBD1 (5 bases). The CDR3 is 18 amino acids. Germline V gene lookup returns CDR1 WNHNN and CDR2 SYGVQD (reference sequence). The V and J ends lost 3 bases and 4 bases respectively, with 23 bases between them. The CDR3 here is CASSDARDGAPVPDTQYF. The CDR3, as DNA: TGCGCCAGCAGTGATGCCCGTGATGGGGCTCCAGTCCCAGATACGCAGTATTTT.

The chain carries TRBV6-5 and TRBJ1-2; D is uncertain. This CDR3 comprises 11 residues. Germline assignment: CDR1 MNHEY and CDR2 SVGAGI. V was shortened by 6 bases and J by 7 bases, with 9 bases between the two germline ends. This chain's CDR3 is CASSVAVGYTF. The CDR3 DNA sequence: TGTGCCAGCAGCGTGGCGGTTGGCTACACCTTC.

The rearrangement uses TRBV4-3 and TRBJ2-2, with D possibly matching TRBD2 (5 bases). CDR3 size: 15 residues. Looked up from germline, CDR1 is LGHNA and CDR2 is YSLEER. The V and J ends lost 1 base and 4 bases respectively, with 10 bases between them. The CDR3 protein is CASSQGGYGTGELFF. Written as DNA, the CDR3 is TGCGCCAGCAGCCAAGGAGGGTACGGCACCGGGGAGCTGTTTTTT.